This T cell receptor (beta chain) was retrieved from a study of human CD8 memory T cell subsets. Germline CDR1 and CDR2: SGHTA and FQGNSA. The CDR3 consists of 15 residues. UMI-labeled 5' RACE yielded the TCR beta libraries. One entry per CDR3 protein, without DNA, is what TCRdb gives after re-calling the 5' RACE reads. The listing records around 20,000 distinct CDR3 sequences. Sequences were obtained from CD8+ T cells from PBMCs. The origin of this receptor is a human donor in good health. V and J are TRBV7-2 and TRBJ2-3; with no DNA, the TCRdb D assignment of TRBD2 cannot be verified. The CDR3 region is CASTLTSGISDTQYF. Full variable domain (missing parts from reference TRBV7-2 and TRBJ2-3): GAGVSQSPSNKVTEKGKDVELRCDPISGHTALYWYRQSLGQGLEFLIYFQGNSAPDKSGLPSDRFSAERTGGSVSTLTIQRTQQEDSAVYLCASTLTSGISDTQYFGPGTRLTVL.